The clone carrying this T cell receptor beta chain was found a few times. As originally analysed: Amplified reference gene primers provided the basis for estimating nucleated cell counts. Sequencing was performed with immunoSEQ multiplex PCR; in TCRdb, only in-frame clones are kept and a portion is missing. V and J calls and clone size are those listed in that table; D and trimming were worked out from the DNA. Among 80,000 to 95,000 clones listed, roughly 82% were seen once. With 3 bases clipped from V and 7 bases from J, the junction kept 3 bases outside the gene matches. CDR1 is SGHDT and CDR2 is YYEEEE in the germline V gene. The CDR3 has 14 amino acids. The data were taken from a study of blood T cell repertoires in COVID-19. Study-level information: PBMCs, B-cell-depleted T cells, or T cells provided the cDNA or gDNA that made up the material.

The material sequenced was peripheral blood. This sequence originates from a woman aged 80 or older with active or convalescent COVID-19. This chain links TRBV5-6 with TRBJ2-2, with TRBD1 matching 10 bases. CDR3 bases: TGTGCCAGCAGCTGGACAGGGGGTCACGGGGAGCTGTTTTTT. It specifies CASSWTGGHGELFF.